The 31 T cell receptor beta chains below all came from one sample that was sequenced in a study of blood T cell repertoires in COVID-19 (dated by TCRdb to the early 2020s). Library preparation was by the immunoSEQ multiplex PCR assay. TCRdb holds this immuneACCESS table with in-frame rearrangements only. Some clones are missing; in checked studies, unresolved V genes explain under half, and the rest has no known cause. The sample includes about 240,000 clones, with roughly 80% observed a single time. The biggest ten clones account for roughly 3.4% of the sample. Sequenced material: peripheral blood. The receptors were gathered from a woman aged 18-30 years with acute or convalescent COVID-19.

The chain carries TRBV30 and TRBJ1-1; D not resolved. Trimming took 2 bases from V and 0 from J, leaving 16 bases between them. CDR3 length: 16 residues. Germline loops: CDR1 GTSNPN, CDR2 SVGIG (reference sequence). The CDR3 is CAWSPLLTRVNTEAFF. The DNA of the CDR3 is TGTGCCTGGAGTCCATTACTCACCCGCGTGAACACTGAAGCTTTCTTT.

CDR3 amino acids: CASSYQGSGRFPYEQYF. The CDR3, as DNA: TGTGCCAGCAGCTATCAGGGTAGCGGGAGATTTCCCTACGAGCAGTACTTC. The gene calls are TRBV7-6 and TRBJ2-7, with TRBD2 identical over 9 bases. The CDR3 is made up of 17 amino acids. The J segment lost 2 bases and the V segment lost 4 bases, leaving 12 bases of the junction unmatched. Germline V gene sequence: CDR1 SGHVS, CDR2 FNYEAQ.

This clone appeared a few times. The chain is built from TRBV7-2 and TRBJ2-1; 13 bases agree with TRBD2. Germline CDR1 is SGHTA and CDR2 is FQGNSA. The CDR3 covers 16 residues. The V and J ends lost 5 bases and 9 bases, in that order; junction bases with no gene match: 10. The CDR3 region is CASSPRTSGSLGEQFF. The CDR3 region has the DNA TGTGCCAGCAGCCCCAGGACTAGCGGGAGTTTGGGTGAGCAGTTCTTC.

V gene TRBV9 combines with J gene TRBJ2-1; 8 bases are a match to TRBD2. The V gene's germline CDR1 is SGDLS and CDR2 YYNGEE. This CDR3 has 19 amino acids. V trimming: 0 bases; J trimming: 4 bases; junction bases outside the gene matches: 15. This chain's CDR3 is CASSVVGSGTVTPYNEQFF. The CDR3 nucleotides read TGTGCCAGCAGCGTAGTGGGTAGCGGGACTGTAACCCCGTACAATGAGCAGTTCTTC.

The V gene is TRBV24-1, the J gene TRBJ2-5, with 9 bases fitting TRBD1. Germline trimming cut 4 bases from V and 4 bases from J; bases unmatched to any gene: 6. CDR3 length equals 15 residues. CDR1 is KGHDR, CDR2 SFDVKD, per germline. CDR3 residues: CATSDRDRASETQYF. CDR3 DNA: TGTGCCACCAGTGACCGGGACAGGGCGTCAGAGACCCAGTACTTC.

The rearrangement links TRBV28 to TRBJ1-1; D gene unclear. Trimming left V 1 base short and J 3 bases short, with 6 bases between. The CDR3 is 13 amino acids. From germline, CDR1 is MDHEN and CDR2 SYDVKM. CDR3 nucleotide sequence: TGTGCCAGCAGTTTATCTCGGTACACTGAAGCTTTCTTT. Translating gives CASSLSRYTEAFF.

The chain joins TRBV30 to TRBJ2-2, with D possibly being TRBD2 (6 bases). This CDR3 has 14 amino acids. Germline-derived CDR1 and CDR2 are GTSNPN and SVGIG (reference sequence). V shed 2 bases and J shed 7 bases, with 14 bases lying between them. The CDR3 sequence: CAWSLGGANGELFF. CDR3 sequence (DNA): TGTGCCTGGAGTCTCGGAGGGGCGAACGGGGAGCTGTTTTTT.

Here the CDR3 reads CASSLQRAGANVLTF. DNA of the CDR3: TGCGCCAGCAGCTTACAGCGGGCTGGGGCCAACGTCCTGACTTTC. The V gene is TRBV5-1, the J gene TRBJ2-6, with D perhaps matching TRBD2 (6 bases). Germline CDR1 is SGHRS and CDR2 is YFSETQ. Trimming shortened V by 2 bases and J by 2 bases, and 8 bases separated the two germline ends. The CDR3 is 15 residues long. The entire variable domain, with the rest obtained from reference TRBV5-1 and TRBJ2-6, is as follows: KAGVTQTPRYLIKTRGQQVTLSCSPISGHRSVSWYQQTPGQGLQFLFEYFSETQRNKGNFPGRFSGRQFSNSRSEMNVSTLELGDSALYLCASSLQRAGANVLTFGAGSRLTVL.

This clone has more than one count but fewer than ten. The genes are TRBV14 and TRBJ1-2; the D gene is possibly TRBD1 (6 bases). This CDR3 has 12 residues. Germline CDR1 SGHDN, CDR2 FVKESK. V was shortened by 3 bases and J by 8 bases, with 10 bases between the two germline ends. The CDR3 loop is CASSQSGDGYTF. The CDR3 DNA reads TGTGCCAGCAGCCAGTCAGGGGACGGCTACACCTTC.

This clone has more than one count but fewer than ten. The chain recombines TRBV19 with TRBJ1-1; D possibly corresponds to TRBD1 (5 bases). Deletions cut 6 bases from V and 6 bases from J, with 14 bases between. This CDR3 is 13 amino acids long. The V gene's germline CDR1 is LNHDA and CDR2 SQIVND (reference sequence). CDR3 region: CASRPGTSAEAFF. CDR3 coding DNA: TGTGCCAGTAGGCCCGGGACTTCAGCTGAAGCTTTCTTT. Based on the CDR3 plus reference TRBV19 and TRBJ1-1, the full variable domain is DGGITQSPKYLFRKEGQNVTLSCEQNLNHDAMYWYRQDPGQGLRLIYYSQIVNDFQKGDIAEGYSVSREKKESFPLTVTSAQKNPTAFYLCASRPGTSAEAFFGQGTRLTVV.

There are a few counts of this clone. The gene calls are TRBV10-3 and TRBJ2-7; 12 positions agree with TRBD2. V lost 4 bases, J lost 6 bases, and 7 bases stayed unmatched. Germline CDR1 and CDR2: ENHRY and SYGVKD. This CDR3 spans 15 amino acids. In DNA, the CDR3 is TGTGCCATCAGTGTGACTAGCGGGAGAGACGGCGAGCAGTACTTC. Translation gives CAISVTSGRDGEQYF.

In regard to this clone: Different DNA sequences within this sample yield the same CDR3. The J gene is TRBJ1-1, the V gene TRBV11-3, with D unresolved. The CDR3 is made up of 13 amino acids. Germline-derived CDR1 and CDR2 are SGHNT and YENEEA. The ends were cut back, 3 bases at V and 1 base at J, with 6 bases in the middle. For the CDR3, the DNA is TGTGCCAGCAGCTTTTCGGGGAACACTGAAGCTTTCTTT. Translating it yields CASSFSGNTEAFF.

CDR3 DNA sequence: TGTGCCAGCAGCCCACCTCAGGGGGCTGGCACAGATACGCAGTATTTT. Its protein is CASSPPQGAGTDTQYF. The chain carries TRBV7-2 and TRBJ2-3, with 8 bases that match TRBD1. V gave up 5 bases and J gave up 1 base; unmatched junction bases: 8. The CDR3 is 16 amino acids. Germline values: CDR1 SGHTA, CDR2 FQGNSA.

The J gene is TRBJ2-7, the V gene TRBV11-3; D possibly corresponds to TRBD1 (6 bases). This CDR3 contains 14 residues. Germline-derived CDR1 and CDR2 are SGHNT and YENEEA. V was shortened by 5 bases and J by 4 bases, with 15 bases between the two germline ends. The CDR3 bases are TGTGCCAGCAGCACCCCAAGGACAGTATACGAGCAGTACTTC. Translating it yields CASSTPRTVYEQYF.

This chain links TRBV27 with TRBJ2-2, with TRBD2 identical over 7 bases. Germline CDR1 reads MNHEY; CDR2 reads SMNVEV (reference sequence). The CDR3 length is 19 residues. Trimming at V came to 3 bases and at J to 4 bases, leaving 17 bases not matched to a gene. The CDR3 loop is CASSLAGLQNLPLTGELFF. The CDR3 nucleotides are TGTGCCAGCAGTTTGGCGGGACTACAGAACTTACCCCTCACCGGGGAGCTGTTTTTT.

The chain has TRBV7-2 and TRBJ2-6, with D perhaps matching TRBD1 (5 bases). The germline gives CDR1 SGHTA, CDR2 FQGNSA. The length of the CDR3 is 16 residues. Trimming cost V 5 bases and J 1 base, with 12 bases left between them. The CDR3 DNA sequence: TGTGCCAGCAGCACCCATGGGGCTTCTGGGGCCAACGTCCTGACTTTC. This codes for CASSTHGASGANVLTF.

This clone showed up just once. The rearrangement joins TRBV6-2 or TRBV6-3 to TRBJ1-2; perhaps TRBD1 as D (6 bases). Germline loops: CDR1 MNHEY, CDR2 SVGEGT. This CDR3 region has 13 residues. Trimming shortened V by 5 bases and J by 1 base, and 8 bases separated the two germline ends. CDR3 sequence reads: CASSTGSNYGYTF. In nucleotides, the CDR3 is TGTGCCAGCAGTACAGGGAGTAACTATGGCTACACCTTC.

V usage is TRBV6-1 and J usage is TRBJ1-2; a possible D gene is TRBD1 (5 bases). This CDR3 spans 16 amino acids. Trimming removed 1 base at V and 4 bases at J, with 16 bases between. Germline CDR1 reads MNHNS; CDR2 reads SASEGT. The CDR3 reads CASSEDGAGLPYGYTF. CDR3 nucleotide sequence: TGTGCCAGCAGTGAAGATGGGGCAGGGCTCCCCTATGGCTACACCTTC.

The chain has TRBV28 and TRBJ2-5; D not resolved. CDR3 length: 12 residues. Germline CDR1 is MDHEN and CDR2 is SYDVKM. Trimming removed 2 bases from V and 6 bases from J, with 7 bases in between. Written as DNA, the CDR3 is TGTGCCAGCAGTTTAGCGTTCCAGACCCAGTACTTC. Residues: CASSLAFQTQYF.

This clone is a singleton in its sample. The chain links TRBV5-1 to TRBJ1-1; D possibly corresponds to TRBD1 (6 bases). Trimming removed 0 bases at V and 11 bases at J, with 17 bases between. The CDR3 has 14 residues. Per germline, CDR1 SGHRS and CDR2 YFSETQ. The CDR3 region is CASSLGQAAPGAFF. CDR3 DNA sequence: TGCGCCAGCAGCTTGGGACAGGCTGCCCCTGGGGCTTTCTTT.

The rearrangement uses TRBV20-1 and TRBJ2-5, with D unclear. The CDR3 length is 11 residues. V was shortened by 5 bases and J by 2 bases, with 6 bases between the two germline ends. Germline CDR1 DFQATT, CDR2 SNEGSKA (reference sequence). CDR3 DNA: TGCAGTGCTCAAGAGCAAGAGACCCAGTACTTC. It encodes CSAQEQETQYF.

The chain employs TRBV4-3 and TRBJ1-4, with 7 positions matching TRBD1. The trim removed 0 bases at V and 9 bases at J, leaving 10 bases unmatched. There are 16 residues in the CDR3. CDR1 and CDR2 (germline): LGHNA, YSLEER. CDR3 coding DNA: TGCGCCAGCAGCCAAGATGTGGGACGGAGGGGGCAAAAACTGTTTTTT. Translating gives CASSQDVGRRGQKLFF.

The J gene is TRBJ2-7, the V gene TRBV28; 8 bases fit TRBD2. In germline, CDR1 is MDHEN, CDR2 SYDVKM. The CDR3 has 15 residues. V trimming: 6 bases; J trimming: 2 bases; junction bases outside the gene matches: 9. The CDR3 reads CASSRTGLGAYEQYF. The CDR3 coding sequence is TGTGCCAGCAGCCGGACGGGACTAGGGGCCTACGAGCAGTACTTC.

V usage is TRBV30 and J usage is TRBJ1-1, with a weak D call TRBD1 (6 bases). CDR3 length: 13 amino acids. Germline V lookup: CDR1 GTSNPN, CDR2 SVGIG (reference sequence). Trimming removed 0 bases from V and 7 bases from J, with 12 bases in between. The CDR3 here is CAWSVLGGGEAFF. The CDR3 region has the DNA TGTGCCTGGAGTGTTTTAGGGGGTGGTGAAGCTTTCTTT.

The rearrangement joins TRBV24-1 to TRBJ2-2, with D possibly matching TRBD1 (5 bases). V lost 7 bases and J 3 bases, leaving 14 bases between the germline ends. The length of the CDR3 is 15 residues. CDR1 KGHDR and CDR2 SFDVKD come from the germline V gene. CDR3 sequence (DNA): TGTGCCACCAGAGCGACAGTTGGGGACACCGGGGAGCTGTTTTTT. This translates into CATRATVGDTGELFF.

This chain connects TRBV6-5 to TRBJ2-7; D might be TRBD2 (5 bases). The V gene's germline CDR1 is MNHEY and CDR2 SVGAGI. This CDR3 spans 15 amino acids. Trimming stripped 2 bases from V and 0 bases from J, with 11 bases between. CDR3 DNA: TGTGCCAGCAGTTACGGTGTACTAGACTCCTACGAGCAGTACTTC. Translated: CASSYGVLDSYEQYF.

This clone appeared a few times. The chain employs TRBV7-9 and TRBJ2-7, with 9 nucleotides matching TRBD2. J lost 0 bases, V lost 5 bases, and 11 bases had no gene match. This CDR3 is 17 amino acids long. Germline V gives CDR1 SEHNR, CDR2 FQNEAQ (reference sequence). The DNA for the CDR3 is TGTGCCAGCAGCACCCCGACGTTAGCGGGAGCCTCCTACGAGCAGTACTTC. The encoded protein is CASSTPTLAGASYEQYF.

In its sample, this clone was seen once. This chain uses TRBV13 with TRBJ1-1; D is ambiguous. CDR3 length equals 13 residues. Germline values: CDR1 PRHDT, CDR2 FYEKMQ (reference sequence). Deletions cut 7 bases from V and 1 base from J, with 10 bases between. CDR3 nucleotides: TGTGCCAGCATGTGGCAGGAGAACACTGAAGCTTTCTTT. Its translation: CASMWQENTEAFF.

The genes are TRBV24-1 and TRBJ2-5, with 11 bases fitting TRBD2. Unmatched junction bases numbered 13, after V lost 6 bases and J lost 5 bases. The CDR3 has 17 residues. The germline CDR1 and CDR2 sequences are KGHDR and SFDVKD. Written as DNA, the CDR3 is TGTGCCACCAGTTCGGCTGTAGCGGGAGGGCCGCGGGAGACCCAGTACTTC. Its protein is CATSSAVAGGPRETQYF.

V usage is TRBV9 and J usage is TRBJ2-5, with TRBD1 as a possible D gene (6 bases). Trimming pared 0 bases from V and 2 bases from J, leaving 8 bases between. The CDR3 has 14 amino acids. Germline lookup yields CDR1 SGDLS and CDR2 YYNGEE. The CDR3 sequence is CASSVDRAQETQYF. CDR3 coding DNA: TGTGCCAGCAGCGTAGACAGGGCTCAAGAGACCCAGTACTTC. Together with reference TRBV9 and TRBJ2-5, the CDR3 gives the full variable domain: DSGVTQTPKHLITATGQRVTLRCSPRSGDLSVYWYQQSLDQGLQFLIQYYNGEERAKGNILERFSAQQFPDLHSELNLSSLELGDSALYFCASSVDRAQETQYFGPGTRLLVL.

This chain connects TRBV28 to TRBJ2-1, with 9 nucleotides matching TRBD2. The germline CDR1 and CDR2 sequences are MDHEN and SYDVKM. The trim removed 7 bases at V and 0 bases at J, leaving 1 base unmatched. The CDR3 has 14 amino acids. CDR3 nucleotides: TGTGCCAGCACAGCGGGAGGCTCCTACAATGAGCAGTTCTTC. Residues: CASTAGGSYNEQFF.